The 3 T cell receptor beta chains in this list originate from one sample, sequenced in a study of beta chain features in type 1 diabetes. Study outcomes and limitations: TCRB CDR3s from Type 1 diabetes patients were moderately but significantly shorter in all four CD4+ subsets.

The antigens these receptors bind are not known. Sequenced material consisted of expressed TCRB transcripts (all of the isolated RNA was reverse transcribed). Here immunoSEQ multiplex PCR was the method, and the copy in TCRdb shows in-frame clones only, minus some. The repertoire holds some 200,000 clones, with roughly 17% as singletons. Source material: naive CD4+ T cells from blood. These receptors came from a man younger than 40 with type 1 diabetes.

This clone was counted only a few times. This chain links TRBV14 with TRBJ1-5; D gene unclear. The CDR3 covers 14 residues. V dropped 1 base and J dropped 4 bases, with 8 bases sitting between them. Germline CDR1 SGHDN, CDR2 FVKESK. DNA for the CDR3: TGTGCCAGCAGCCAAGTGGCGGGTAATCAGCCCCAGCATTTT. This codes for CASSQVAGNQPQHF. Complete variable domain (other parts from reference TRBV14 and TRBJ1-5): EAGVTQFPSHSVIEKGQTVTLRCDPISGHDNLYWYRRVMGKEIKFLLHFVKESKQDESGMPNNRFLAERTGGTYSTLKVQPAELEDSGVYFCASSQVAGNQPQHFGDGTRLSIL.

V gene TRBV30 combines with J gene TRBJ2-2; D not resolved. Germline V lookup: CDR1 GTSNPN, CDR2 SVGIG (reference sequence). This CDR3 comprises 11 residues. Trimming removed 0 bases at V and 11 bases at J, with 7 bases between. CDR3 in DNA: TGTGCCTGGAGTGTCTCGTCTGAGCTGTTTTTT. Protein: CAWSVSSELFF.

This clone was picked up a small number of times. The CDR3 loop reads CASSWGVQPAPYEQYF. The CDR3 DNA is TGTGCCAGCAGTTGGGGGGTTCAGCCCGCCCCCTACGAGCAGTACTTC. The chain is built from TRBV27 and TRBJ2-7; TRBD2 is a possible D gene (6 bases). V was clipped by 4 bases and J by 2 bases, with 18 bases between them. In germline, CDR1 is MNHEY, CDR2 SMNVEV (reference sequence). This CDR3 spans 16 amino acids.